This T cell receptor beta chain was captured in a study of blood T cell repertoires in COVID-19 (dated by TCRdb to 2020 to 2021). With respect to the entire study: Collaborator samples came from the United States, Italy and Spain and covered acute and convalescent phases of COVID-19. Nearly every sample came with metadata listing a de-identified subject ID, COVID-19 status, age in years and sex. The repertoires were made available in a free public database intended to serve as a resource for research on the immune response to SARS-CoV-2. Where available, HLA class I and class II types were taken from metadata supplied by the sample provider and were not determined by assay-based typing. Samples came from the ongoing ImmuneRACE study (first 160 participants) plus 1,254 subjects from 6 global collaborators. Deeply sampled blood TCRbeta repertoires from subjects exposed to, actively infected with, or recovered from COVID-19 were included in the dataset. The material from the prospective study consisted of cDNA or gDNA derived from T cells, B-cell-depleted T cells, or PBMCs. The study at large found these results: The quantity of clinical and demographic metadata differed by source and by participant and was supplied without curation.

Collaborating institutions collected whole blood in K2EDTA tubes following their own protocols. Collaborator samples were shipped for TCRbeta analysis as frozen whole blood, isolated PBMCs, or DNA extracted from either sample type. The germline V gene supplies CDR1 SGHTS and CDR2 YDEGEE. Clipping removes 4 bases from V and 4 bases from J, with 5 as the unmatched junction base count. Including cysteine and phenylalanine, the CDR3 has 15 amino acids. Just the 45-base CDR3 DNA is kept, in frame starting at base 1. For this clone: Its antigen remains unidentified. No much larger clonotype is one base removed from it; base qualities were not supplied.

The immunoSEQ Assay, a bias-controlled multiplex PCR, was used to amplify TCRbeta CDR3 regions from genomic DNA. Per the authors' processing: Within the assay, amplification of reference gene primers was used to estimate how many nucleated cells each sample contained. To quantify the absolute abundance of each unique TCRbeta CDR3 rearrangement, sequence reads were collapsed and filtered. For each sample, productive Simpson clonality was calculated as the square root of Simpson's diversity index across productive rearrangements. Not all clones reach the TCRdb copy of this immuneACCESS table, which keeps in-frame sequences only. Checked studies attribute under half of the gap to unresolved V genes and leave the rest unexplained. The V and J calls and clone size are taken from that table; D and trimming were inferred from the DNA. For this sample there are 200,000 to 250,000 clones; around 84% appear just once. The ten largest make up over 15% of the sample.

The sequence was obtained from a woman of 80 years or more with active or convalescent COVID-19. Rearrangement joined TRBV5-8 to TRBJ1-6; 7 central nucleotides agree with TRBD1. The sequenced sample consisted of peripheral blood. The CDR3 corresponds to CASSGGTVYNSPLHF. The DNA reads TGTGCCAGCAGCGGGGGGACAGTTTATAATTCACCCCTCCACTTT.